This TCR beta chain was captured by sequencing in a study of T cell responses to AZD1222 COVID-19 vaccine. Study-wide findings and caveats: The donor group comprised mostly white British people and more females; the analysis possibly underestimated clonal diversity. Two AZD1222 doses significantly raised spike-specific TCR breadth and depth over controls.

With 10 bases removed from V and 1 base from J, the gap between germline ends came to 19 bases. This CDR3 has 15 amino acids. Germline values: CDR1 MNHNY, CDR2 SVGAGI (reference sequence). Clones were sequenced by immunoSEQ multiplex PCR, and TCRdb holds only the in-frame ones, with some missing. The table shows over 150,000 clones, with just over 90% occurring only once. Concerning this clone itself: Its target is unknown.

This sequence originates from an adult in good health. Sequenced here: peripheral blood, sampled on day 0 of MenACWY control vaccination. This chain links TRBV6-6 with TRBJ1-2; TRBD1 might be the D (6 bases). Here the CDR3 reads CATRRGQGNNYGYTF. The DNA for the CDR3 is TGTGCCACCAGACGGGGGCAGGGGAATAACTATGGCTACACCTTC.